This passage covers 28 T cell receptor beta chains from one sample sequenced in a study of T cells in localized non-small cell lung cancer. Some clones are missing from TCRdb's copy, which holds only in-frame ones; the method was immunoSEQ multiplex PCR. The sample includes about 54,000 clones, about four fifths of them seen just once. The specimen was peripheral blood, collected before any cancer treatment. Source of these receptors: an older female donor with stage II squamous cell lung carcinoma.

This sequence joins TRBV4-2 and TRBJ1-2; weak D call: TRBD1 (5 bases). V lost 4 bases and J lost 4, with 16 bases in between. Germline-derived CDR1 and CDR2 are LGHNA and YNFKEQ. The CDR3 extends over 15 amino acids. The CDR3 loop reads CASSPDRTFIYGYTF. DNA of the CDR3: TGTGCCAGCAGCCCCGACAGAACCTTCATCTATGGCTACACCTTC.

Worth noting for this clone: This sequence may be a read error, since a much larger clone differs from it by one base. The rearrangement joins TRBV7-2 to TRBJ1-2; D remains ambiguous. The CDR3 spans 13 residues. Trimming took 0 bases from V and 1 from J, leaving 3 bases between them. Germline CDR1 reads SGHTA; CDR2 reads FQGNSA. This chain's CDR3 is CASSLASNYGYTF. CDR3 nucleotides: TGTGCCAGCAGCTTAGCGAGTAACTATGGCTACACCTTC. Variable domain in full (rest from reference TRBV7-2 and TRBJ1-2): GAGVSQSPSNKVTEKGKDVELRCDPISGHTALYWYRQSLGQGLEFLIYFQGNSAPDKSGLPSDRFSAERTGGSVSTLTIQRTQQEDSAVYLCASSLASNYGYTFGSGTRLTVV.

The rearrangement links TRBV19 to TRBJ1-1, with D possibly TRBD1 on 6 matching bases. Germline CDR1 and CDR2: LNHDA and SQIVND (reference sequence). The CDR3 is 14 amino acids. Between the trimmed V and J ends, which lost 7 bases and 3 bases, there was a span of 15 bases. The CDR3 is CASTTGQTYTEAFF. The CDR3 DNA is TGTGCCAGTACTACGGGACAAACGTACACTGAAGCTTTCTTT.

The chain recombines TRBV4-3 with TRBJ2-3; D is perhaps TRBD1 or TRBD2 (6 bases each). The CDR3 contains 17 residues. Germline CDR1 and CDR2: LGHNA and YSLEER. Between the trimmed V and J ends, which lost 0 bases and 1 base, there was a span of 14 bases. The CDR3, as DNA: TGCGCCAGCAGCCAAGATTACCGGGGGCACGGCACAGATACGCAGTATTTT. It translates to CASSQDYRGHGTDTQYF.

The chain uses TRBV7-9 and TRBJ1-2; possibly TRBD1 for D (5 bases). The germline CDR1 and CDR2 sequences are SEHNR and FQNEAQ (reference sequence). The germline V and J ends were trimmed by 1 base and 6 bases, with 9 bases remaining between them. This CDR3 has 13 amino acids. The CDR3 spells CASSLEGSNGYTF. The CDR3 DNA is TGTGCCAGCAGCTTAGAGGGGTCCAATGGCTACACCTTC.

The rearrangement links TRBV5-6 to TRBJ1-4; D gene unclear. This CDR3 comprises 14 residues. V gave up 4 bases and J gave up 6 bases, with 13 bases separating them. Germline V lookup: CDR1 SGHDT, CDR2 YYEEEE. This chain's CDR3 is CASSNTGPYEKLFF. The CDR3 DNA is TGTGCCAGCAGCAACACGGGTCCGTATGAAAAACTGTTTTTT. The entire variable domain, with the rest obtained from reference TRBV5-6 and TRBJ1-4, is as follows: DAGVTQSPTHLIKTRGQQVTLRCSPKSGHDTVSWYQQALGQGPQFIFQYYEEEERQRGNFPDRFSGHQFPNYSSELNVNALLLGDSALYLCASSNTGPYEKLFFGSGTQLSVL.

The chain carries TRBV5-1 and TRBJ1-1; no clear D. Germline V gives CDR1 SGHRS, CDR2 YFSETQ. The ends were cut back, 4 bases at V and 2 bases at J, with 9 bases in the middle. The CDR3 runs 13 residues. CDR3 in DNA: TGCGCCAGCAGCCCAGTCCTTAACACTGAAGCTTTCTTT. Its protein is CASSPVLNTEAFF.

V is TRBV19 and J is TRBJ1-4; D possibly corresponds to TRBD1 (5 bases). CDR1 and CDR2 (germline): LNHDA, SQIVND (reference sequence). The CDR3 covers 13 residues. V was pared by 9 bases and J by 4 bases, with 12 bases between. The CDR3 spells CASQGQINEKLFF. CDR3 in DNA: TGTGCCAGCCAAGGACAAATTAATGAAAAACTGTTTTTT.

This clone showed up just a few times. This CDR3 is CASTHRGQNQPQHF. As DNA, the CDR3 is TGTGCCAGTACCCATCGGGGCCAAAATCAGCCCCAGCATTTT. The rearrangement links TRBV19 to TRBJ1-5; tentative D call: TRBD1 (5 bases). This CDR3 comprises 14 residues. Trimming took 7 bases from V and 4 from J, leaving 14 bases between them. Germline lookup yields CDR1 LNHDA and CDR2 SQIVND (reference sequence).

Only one count was recorded for this clone. This sequence joins TRBV6-5 and TRBJ2-3; tentative D call: TRBD1 (6 bases). Germline V lookup: CDR1 MNHEY, CDR2 SVGAGI. V lost 5 bases to trimming and J lost 4 bases, with 13 bases between them. CDR3 size: 14 residues. The CDR3 protein is CASSNNGGPDTQYF. In nucleotides, the CDR3 is TGTGCCAGCAGTAATAATGGGGGCCCAGATACGCAGTATTTT.

The chain combines TRBV23-1 with TRBJ2-1, with D unresolved. TRBV23-1 is an ORF, with its function uncertain. The germline V and J ends were trimmed by 0 bases and 3 bases, with 9 bases remaining between them. The CDR3 extends over 15 amino acids. The CDR3 DNA reads as TGCGCCAGCAGTCAATCGGGGAATAGCTACAATGAGCAGTTCTTC. Translation gives CASSQSGNSYNEQFF.

In nucleotides, the CDR3 is TGTGCCAGCAGCGCCGGCGGGGATCGAGGCTACACCTTC. Translation: CASSAGGDRGYTF. The V call is TRBV7-3, the J call TRBJ1-2; D remains ambiguous. Per germline, CDR1 SGHTA and CDR2 FQGTGA. This CDR3 is 13 amino acids long. The germline V and J ends were trimmed by 5 bases and 8 bases, with 15 bases remaining between them.

This sequence joins TRBV5-1 and TRBJ1-1; a weak D match, TRBD1 (5 bases). CDR1 is SGHRS and CDR2 is YFSETQ in the germline V gene. This CDR3 comprises 15 residues. Trimming shortened V by 0 bases and J by 4 bases, and 13 bases separated the two germline ends. The chain's CDR3 is CASSLGGQGGTEAFF. The CDR3 DNA is TGCGCCAGCAGCTTGGGAGGGCAGGGAGGCACTGAAGCTTTCTTT.

V and J are TRBV5-5 and TRBJ1-1, with 7 bases lining up with TRBD1. V lost 4 bases to trimming and J lost 0 bases; unmatched junction nucleotides: 6. This CDR3 has 15 residues. The germline V gene has CDR1 SGHKS and CDR2 YYEKEE (reference sequence). The chain's CDR3 is CASSPRQGLNTEAFF. CDR3 DNA: TGTGCCAGCAGCCCCCGACAGGGATTGAACACTGAAGCTTTCTTT. Looking up the rest from reference TRBV5-5 and TRBJ1-1 gives the full variable domain: DAGVTQSPTHLIKTRGQQVTLRCSPISGHKSVSWYQQVLGQGPQFIFQYYEKEERGRGNFPDRFSARQFPNYSSELNVNALLLGDSALYLCASSPRQGLNTEAFFGQGTRLTVV.

V gene TRBV4-1 combines with J gene TRBJ1-6; maybe TRBD1 (6 bases). The germline CDR1 and CDR2 sequences are MGHRA and YSYEKL. V was pared by 1 base and J by 7 bases, with 8 bases between. The CDR3 runs to 14 residues. CDR3 bases: TGCGCCAGCAGCCAAGGGACAGTAAATTCACCCCTCCACTTT. Translating it yields CASSQGTVNSPLHF.

This clone was recorded only once. This chain joins TRBV5-6 and TRBJ1-1; D perhaps matches TRBD1 (6 bases). The V end lost 3 bases, the J end lost 0 bases, and 15 bases lay between the germline ends. CDR1 is SGHDT, CDR2 YYEEEE, per germline. This CDR3 is 16 amino acids long. The CDR3 DNA reads TGTGCCAGCAGCTCCCTTGACAGGCCTATGAACACTGAAGCTTTCTTT. It codes for CASSSLDRPMNTEAFF.

The chain is built from TRBV25-1 and TRBJ1-1; D not certain. The CDR3 loop spans 15 amino acids. The ends were cut back, 0 bases at V and 11 bases at J, with 19 bases in the middle. Per the germline V gene, CDR1 is MGHDK and CDR2 is SYGVNS. The CDR3 DNA follows: TGTGCCAGCAGTGAATATGGGAAGCCTACCGAGCGGGCTTTCTTT. This codes for CASSEYGKPTERAFF. Drawing the rest from reference TRBV25-1 and TRBJ1-1, the complete variable domain is EADIYQTPRYLVIGTGKKITLECSQTMGHDKMYWYQQDPGMELHLIHYSYGVNSTEKGDLSSESTVSRIRTEHFPLTLESARPSHTSQYLCASSEYGKPTERAFFGQGTRLTVV.

The gene calls are TRBV18 and TRBJ2-3; tentatively, D is TRBD1 or TRBD2 (5 bases each). CDR3 length: 16 amino acids. V lost 0 bases and J lost 1, with 11 bases in between. Germline V CDR1 and CDR2: KGHSH, LQKENI. Here the CDR3 reads CASSPPGVRGTDTQYF. The CDR3 nucleotides read TGTGCCAGCTCACCACCGGGGGTCAGAGGCACAGATACGCAGTATTTT.

V and J are TRBV9 and TRBJ2-3, with D possibly being TRBD1 (6 bases). CDR1 SGDLS and CDR2 YYNGEE come from the germline V gene. The germline V and J ends were trimmed by 4 bases and 7 bases, with 10 bases remaining between them. The CDR3 is 12 amino acids. The CDR3 protein is CASSSGVYTQYF. The CDR3 coding sequence is TGTGCCAGCAGCTCAGGGGTATATACGCAGTATTTT.

This sequence joins TRBV7-3 and TRBJ1-2, with D uncertain. The CDR3 runs 15 residues. Germline V lookup: CDR1 SGHTA, CDR2 FQGTGA. Trimming took 0 bases from V and 0 from J, leaving 8 bases between them. CDR3: CASSLTTTTNYGYTF. CDR3 DNA: TGTGCCAGCAGCTTAACAACTACCACTAACTATGGCTACACCTTC.

J is TRBJ1-2 and V is TRBV10-2; 9 bases are a match to TRBD1. There are 13 residues in the CDR3. V trimming: 8 bases; J trimming: 6 bases; junction bases outside the gene matches: 7. The germline CDR1 and CDR2 sequences are WSHSY and SAAADI. The CDR3 DNA reads as TGCGCCAGCGGCCTTCGACAGGGGGATGGCTACACCTTC. As protein: CASGLRQGDGYTF.

The V and J genes are TRBV29-1 and TRBJ2-5, with D possibly being TRBD1 or TRBD2 (6 bases each). Trimming took off 6 bases at V and 5 bases at J, with 16 bases between the two ends. The CDR3 extends over 13 amino acids. Germline assignment: CDR1 SQVTM and CDR2 ANQGSEA. The CDR3 reads CSVEMGGGETQYF. The DNA for the CDR3 is TGCAGCGTCGAGATGGGGGGCGGGGAGACCCAGTACTTC. Drawing the rest from reference TRBV29-1 and TRBJ2-5, the complete variable domain is SAVISQKPSRDICQRGTSLTIQCQVDSQVTMMFWYRQQPGQSLTLIATANQGSEATYESGFVIDKFPISRPNLTFSTLTVSNMSPEDSSIYLCSVEMGGGETQYFGPGTRLLVL.

The J gene is TRBJ2-5, the V gene TRBV5-1; no clear D gene. The CDR3 is 12 residues long. V lost 0 bases, J lost 5 bases, and 5 bases lay in between. CDR1 and CDR2 (germline): SGHRS, YFSETQ. CDR3: CASSLVGETQYF. CDR3 sequence (DNA): TGCGCCAGCAGCTTGGTTGGGGAGACCCAGTACTTC. The complete variable domain, with remaining parts taken from reference TRBV5-1 and TRBJ2-5, reads KAGVTQTPRYLIKTRGQQVTLSCSPISGHRSVSWYQQTPGQGLQFLFEYFSETQRNKGNFPGRFSGRQFSNSRSEMNVSTLELGDSALYLCASSLVGETQYFGPGTRLLVL.

The rearrangement joins TRBV7-8 to TRBJ1-2, with 8 bases identical to TRBD1. Per germline, CDR1 SGHVS and CDR2 FQNEAQ. The CDR3 spans 15 residues. V shed 4 bases and J 3 bases; nucleotides not matched to a gene: 7. The CDR3 DNA follows: TGTGCCAGCAGCTCGACCCCGACAGGGGACTATGGCTACACCTTC. It yields the protein CASSSTPTGDYGYTF.

The chain employs TRBV5-6 and TRBJ1-1; tentatively, D is TRBD1 (6 bases). The CDR3 totals 14 residues. Looked up from germline, CDR1 is SGHDT and CDR2 is YYEEEE. Trimming cost V 2 bases and J 1 base, with 9 bases left between them. CDR3 DNA: TGTGCCAGCAGCTTTCCACAGGGGAACACTGAAGCTTTCTTT. Its protein is CASSFPQGNTEAFF.

This chain joins TRBV29-1 and TRBJ2-1; D perhaps matches TRBD2 (6 bases). Germline lookup yields CDR1 SQVTM and CDR2 ANQGSEA. Trimming took 7 bases from V and 9 from J, leaving 10 bases between them. The CDR3 loop spans 10 amino acids. The CDR3 nucleotides read TGCAGCGCCGCTAGCGCTGAGCAGTTCTTC. Encoded protein: CSAASAEQFF.

The chain recombines TRBV10-1 with TRBJ1-1, with 9 bases identical to TRBD1. In germline, CDR1 is WNHNN, CDR2 SYGVQD (reference sequence). The CDR3 loop spans 16 amino acids. The V segment lost 5 bases and the J segment 5 bases; nucleotides outside the gene matches: 12. In DNA, the CDR3 is TGCGCCAGCAGTCGCGGCGGGGACAGGGTAAAAACTGAAGCTTTCTTT. It translates to CASSRGGDRVKTEAFF.

The rearrangement links TRBV7-9 to TRBJ2-7; the D gene is possibly TRBD2 (6 bases). The germline V gene has CDR1 SEHNR and CDR2 FQNEAQ (reference sequence). CDR3 size: 14 residues. V lost 1 base, J lost 0 bases, and 7 bases lay in between. CDR3 loop: CASSLGSGSYEQYF. The CDR3, as DNA: TGTGCCAGCAGCTTAGGTAGCGGCTCCTACGAGCAGTACTTC.